Reported below is one TCR beta chain. Its specificity is unknown. Per the germline V gene, CDR1 is MNHEY and CDR2 is SMNVEV (reference sequence). Trimming cost V 10 bases and J 8 bases; bases outside gene matches: 14. This CDR3 is 15 amino acids long. The study drew the donors from its approximately 110-subject validation cohort, separate from the roughly 700-subject first cohort. This sample is drawn from a study of cytomegalovirus exposure and HLA in healthy donors. Overall study context: A later analysis reported the 100 to 150 validation repertoires used the same platform as the approximately 700 first-cohort repertoires. Study observations and caveats: In vitro checks showed that three CMV-associated chains really do target CMV antigens. Generally TCR sequences proved uncommon, though certain public TCRs appeared in numerous donors.

The protocol was immunoSEQ multiplex PCR, while the TCRdb copy is restricted to in-frame clones and leaves out a portion. The data show some 140,000 clones, with approximately 90% seen just once and around 6% held by the top ten. This chain uses TRBV27 with TRBJ2-1; 10 positions match TRBD1. The receptor's source is a woman in her 30s in good health and CMV-seropositive. The sequencing input was PBMCs. CDR3: CATTLWGQGSDEQFF. The CDR3 DNA sequence: TGTGCCACCACCCTTTGGGGACAGGGGAGCGATGAGCAGTTCTTC.